This T cell receptor beta chain was sequenced in a study of blood T cell repertoires in COVID-19. Across the whole study: Samples of COVID-19 (acute and convalescent) were obtained from the United States, Italy and Spain. PBMCs, B-cell-depleted T cells, or T cells provided the cDNA or gDNA that made up the material.

CDR1 is MGHDK, CDR2 SYGVNS, per germline. CDR3 size: 12 residues. Per the original methods: Estimation of nucleated cell counts relied on the amplification of reference gene primers. Assay: immunoSEQ multiplex PCR; the TCRdb copy retains only in-frame clones and omits some. V and J calls plus clone size are reproduced from that table; the DNA served to infer D and trimming. Among about 170,000 clones listed, 80% to 90% were seen once. Details on this clone: The junction differs from germline at one of its ends, possibly a read error.

Sequencing was performed on peripheral blood. V is TRBV25-1 and J is TRBJ1-6; D ambiguous. This TCR was sampled from a woman of 80 years or more with COVID-19, enrolled during active disease. The CDR3 protein is CASSEYSSPLHF. In DNA form, the CDR3 reads TGTGCCAGCAGTGAATATAGTTCACCCCTCCACTTT.